The clone carrying this TCR beta chain has only a few counts. The antigen is not known. Regions amplified from RNA transcripts were the TCR beta CDR3 regions. TCR CDR3 regions were first amplified by RT-PCR with HTBI primers. From the multiplex PCR reads, TCRdb called clonotypes with MiXCR, one entry per CDR3 protein. The table records roughly 530,000 distinct CDR3 sequences, 17% of them present only once. This sample stems from a study of T cells in Graves' hyperthyroidism and ophthalmopathy. Regarding the study as a whole: Ophthalmopathy was model-predicted a median roughly six months pre-onset. A 13 V-J signature model discriminated ophthalmopathy versus stable hyperthyroidism.

Diagnoses used clinical symptoms, serum thyroxine and TRAb, thyroid ultrasound and orbital computed tomography. The PBMCs had their origin in 10 ml of fresh peripheral blood. This TCR was sampled from a woman between 18 and 30 years old with Graves' ophthalmopathy. The source material was blood.

The DNA of the CDR3 is TGTGCCAGTAGTACCCTCCTACTAGCGGGAGATGGCACAGATACGCAGTATTTT. Its protein product is CASSTLLLAGDGTDTQYF. The chain links TRBV19 to TRBJ2-3; 11 bases are a match to TRBD2. Looked up from germline, CDR1 is LNHDA and CDR2 is SQIVND (reference sequence). Trimming removed 4 bases from V and 1 base from J; junction bases left unmatched: 10. The CDR3 sequence is 18 residues long.